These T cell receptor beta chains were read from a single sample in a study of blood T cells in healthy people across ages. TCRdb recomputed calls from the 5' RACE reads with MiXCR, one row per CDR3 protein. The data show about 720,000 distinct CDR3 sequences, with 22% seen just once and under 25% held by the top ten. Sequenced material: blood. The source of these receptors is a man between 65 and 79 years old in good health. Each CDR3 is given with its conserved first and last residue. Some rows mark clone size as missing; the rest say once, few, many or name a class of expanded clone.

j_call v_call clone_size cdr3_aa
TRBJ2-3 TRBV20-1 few CSTSSPLGADTQYF
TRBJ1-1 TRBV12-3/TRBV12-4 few CASSLAGQMTEAFF
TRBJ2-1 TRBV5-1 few CASSAFSHEQFF
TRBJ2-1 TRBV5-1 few CASSVDPSVTEQFF
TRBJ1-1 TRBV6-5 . CASSQQPESREAFF
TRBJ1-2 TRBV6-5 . CASSYSVAGRDYGYTF
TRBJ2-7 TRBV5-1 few CASSLYGTRSEQYF
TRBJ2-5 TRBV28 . CASSFFLAGQETQYF
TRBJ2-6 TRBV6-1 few CASSDLSSGANVLTF
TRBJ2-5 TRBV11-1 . CASSLLEVQYF
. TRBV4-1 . CASSQDPGQPSYEQYF
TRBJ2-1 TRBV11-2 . CASSFGTDYNEQFF
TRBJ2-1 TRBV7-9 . CASSYPRVGGNYNEQFF
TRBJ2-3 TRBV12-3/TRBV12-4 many CASSLFPDTQYF
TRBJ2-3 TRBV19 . CASIAPGLASDTQYF
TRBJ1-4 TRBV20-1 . CSARPRGRGNEKLFF
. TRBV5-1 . CASSATHQGASYEQYF
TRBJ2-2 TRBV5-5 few CASSSGLHTGELFF
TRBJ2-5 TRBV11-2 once CASSLATNQETQYF
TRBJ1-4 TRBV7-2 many CASSLGGTGGEKLFF
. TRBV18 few CASSGAGSQETQYF
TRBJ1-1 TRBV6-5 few CASSSHGTEAFF
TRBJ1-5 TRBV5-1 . CASSLTGPGPEEDQPQHF
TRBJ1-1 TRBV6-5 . CASSYTRDRGTEAFF
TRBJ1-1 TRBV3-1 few CTSSQVAGNTEAFF
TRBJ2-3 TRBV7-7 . CASSLGFGDRAADTQYF
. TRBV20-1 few CSPPPEGSHEQYF
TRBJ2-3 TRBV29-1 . CSVATTGADTQYF
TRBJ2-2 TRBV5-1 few CASSLVADTGELFF
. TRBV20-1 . CSATGETGFSLEQFF
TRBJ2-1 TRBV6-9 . CASGPPWTGGLNEQFF
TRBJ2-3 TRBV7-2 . CAGSWTSATDTQYF
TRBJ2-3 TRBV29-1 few CSVGRTLDTQYF
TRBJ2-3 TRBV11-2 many CASSLNGQDTDTQYF
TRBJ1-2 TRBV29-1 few CSVYRQPLGDGYTF
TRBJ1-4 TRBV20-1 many CSAPVATNEKLFF
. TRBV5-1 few CASSLRSGGANEQFF
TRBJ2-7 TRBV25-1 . CASSESKFQNEQYF
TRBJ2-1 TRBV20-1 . CSASPARGGRNEQFF
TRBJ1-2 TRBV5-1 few CASSLGPTGTGSNYGYTF
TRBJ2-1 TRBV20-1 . CSAPTAQSSYNEQLF
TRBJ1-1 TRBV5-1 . CASSLLDPKNTEAFF
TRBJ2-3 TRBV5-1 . CASSLNRDLRTDTQYF
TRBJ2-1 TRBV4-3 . CASSQTSGNRNEQFF
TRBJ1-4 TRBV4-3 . CASSQAMGTGQGNEKLFF
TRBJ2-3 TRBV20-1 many CSARAGPTVTQYF
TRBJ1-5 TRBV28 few CASSFSARGPINQPQHF
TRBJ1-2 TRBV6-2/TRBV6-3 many CASSYGGYGYTF
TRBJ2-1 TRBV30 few CAWSVLAGTNEQFF
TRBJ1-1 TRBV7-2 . CASSLDRALRNTEAFF
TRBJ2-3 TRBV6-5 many CASSYAARSTDTQYF
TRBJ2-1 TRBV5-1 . CASSLASGFNEQFF
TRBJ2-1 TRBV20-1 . CSATLLAGGFNEQFF
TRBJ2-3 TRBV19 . CASTPTDSSTDTQYF
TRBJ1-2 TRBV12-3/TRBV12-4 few CASSLGGHKTF
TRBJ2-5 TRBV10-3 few CATGTSGKETQYF